What follows are 20 T cell receptor beta chains derived from one specimen sequenced in a study of T cell responses to AZD1222 COVID-19 vaccine. The repertoire was sequenced with immunoSEQ multiplex PCR; TCRdb's copy has only in-frame clones and lacks some. Of roughly 100,000 clones in the sample, around 82% were seen once. Material: peripheral blood, obtained on day 0 of AZD1222 vaccination. The origin of the receptors is an adult in good health.

The chain couples TRBV7-9 to TRBJ2-5; D not resolved. Germline V gives CDR1 SEHNR, CDR2 FQNEAQ (reference sequence). The V end was cut by 4 bases, the J end by 2 bases, with 17 bases between. The CDR3 loop spans 16 amino acids. CDR3 in amino acids: CASSSKPGVYQETQYF. CDR3 nucleotide sequence: TGTGCCAGCAGCTCTAAGCCTGGGGTCTATCAAGAGACCCAGTACTTC.

This rearrangement joins TRBV11-2 to TRBJ2-3, with D unclear. From germline, CDR1 is SGHAT and CDR2 FQNNGV. This CDR3 has 16 residues. V lost 0 bases and J lost 0, with 10 bases in between. The DNA for the CDR3 is TGTGCCAGCAGCTTAGATTGGGCAGACAGCACAGATACGCAGTATTTT. Its protein product is CASSLDWADSTDTQYF.

This chain links TRBV5-5 with TRBJ1-6; possible D gene TRBD1, 5 bases. Germline V CDR1 and CDR2: SGHKS, YYEKEE (reference sequence). The V and J ends lost 4 bases and 9 bases respectively, with 17 bases between them. This CDR3 contains 15 residues. CDR3 residues: CASSPGLTGASPLHF. The CDR3 coding sequence is TGTGCCAGCAGCCCAGGGTTGACTGGCGCTTCACCCCTCCACTTT.

V is TRBV10-3 and J is TRBJ1-3; D gene unclear. Germline-derived CDR1 and CDR2 are ENHRY and SYGVKD. The CDR3 sequence is 14 residues long. Trimming took off 0 bases at V and 6 bases at J, with 9 bases between the two ends. The CDR3 loop is CAISESSNPNTIYF. As DNA, the CDR3 is TGTGCCATCAGTGAGTCGTCGAACCCAAACACCATATATTTT.

In DNA, the CDR3 is TGTGCCAGCAGTTCCGGACAGTTACGTCAGCCCCAGCATTTT. Residues: CASSSGQLRQPQHF. The rearrangement uses TRBV28 and TRBJ1-5, with D tentatively TRBD1 (6 bases). Looked up from germline, CDR1 is MDHEN and CDR2 is SYDVKM. The ends were cut back, 4 bases at V and 6 bases at J, with 13 bases in the middle. The CDR3 sequence is 14 residues long.

This chain connects TRBV5-5 to TRBJ1-5; D gene uncertain. The ends were cut back, 0 bases at V and 3 bases at J, with 7 bases in the middle. Germline V gene lookup returns CDR1 SGHKS and CDR2 YYEKEE (reference sequence). The CDR3 extends over 14 amino acids. CDR3 protein: CASSLEGSNQPQHF. CDR3 bases: TGTGCCAGCAGCTTGGAGGGATCCAATCAGCCCCAGCATTTT.

The chain has TRBV6-2 or TRBV6-3 and TRBJ2-3; D not resolved. V lost 2 bases and J 0 bases, leaving 6 bases between the germline ends. The CDR3 sequence is 14 residues long. The germline V gene has CDR1 MNHEY and CDR2 SVGEGT. CDR3 sequence reads: CASSYLGSTDTQYF. CDR3 sequence (DNA): TGTGCCAGCAGTTACCTTGGGAGCACAGATACGCAGTATTTT.

The chain couples TRBV2 to TRBJ2-1; D unresolved. The germline V gene has CDR1 SNHLY and CDR2 FYNNEI. The CDR3 has 13 residues. V lost 4 bases and J lost 6, with 10 bases in between. The CDR3 sequence: CASSAVGANEQFF. The CDR3 region has the DNA TGTGCCAGCAGTGCGGTTGGCGCCAATGAGCAGTTCTTC.

This clone was seen only a few times. The CDR3 loop reads CASSYSGRNTQYF. In DNA form, the CDR3 reads TGTGCCAGCAGTTACTCAGGCAGGAATACGCAGTATTTT. This sequence joins TRBV6-5 and TRBJ2-3; D remains unclear. V lost 0 bases and J 7 bases, leaving 8 bases between the germline ends. Germline loops: CDR1 MNHEY, CDR2 SVGAGI. The CDR3 is 13 residues long.

The CDR3 DNA sequence: TGTGCCAGCTCACCACCATCGGGAAACACCATATATTTT. Its translation is CASSPPSGNTIYF. The rearrangement uses TRBV18 and TRBJ1-3, with D hard to call. The CDR3 spans 13 residues. Trimming left V 0 bases short and J 4 bases short, with 4 bases between. Germline V gives CDR1 KGHSH, CDR2 LQKENI.

This clone was counted only a few times. The rearrangement links TRBV19 to TRBJ2-1; 12 positions agree with TRBD2. The CDR3 covers 18 residues. CDR1 and CDR2 from the germline V gene are LNHDA and SQIVND (reference sequence). V trimming: 1 base; J trimming: 7 bases; junction bases outside the gene matches: 11. CDR3 DNA: TGTGCCAGTAGTATAGGTACGGTAGCGACTAGCGGGAGAAATGAGCAGTTCTTC. The encoded protein is CASSIGTVATSGRNEQFF.

This CDR3 reads CASSRTRQETQYF. CDR3 coding DNA: TGTGCCAGCAGCCGGACTAGGCAAGAGACCCAGTACTTC. The chain employs TRBV4-2 and TRBJ2-5; TRBD2 matches at 7 bases. The germline V gene has CDR1 LGHNA and CDR2 YNFKEQ. After removal of 4 bases from V and 2 bases from J, the junction contained 1 base not matched to a gene. There are 13 residues in the CDR3.

CDR3 nucleotide sequence: TGTGCCAGCAGCTTAGAGACAGACTATGGCTACACCTTC. It specifies CASSLETDYGYTF. This chain uses TRBV7-9 with TRBJ1-2; D perhaps matches TRBD1 (5 bases). V lost 1 base and J 3 bases, leaving 6 bases between the germline ends. The CDR3 sequence is 13 residues long. Looked up from germline, CDR1 is SEHNR and CDR2 is FQNEAQ (reference sequence).

CDR3: CASIRGGATGNQPQHF. CDR3 sequence (DNA): TGTGCCAGCATCCGGGGAGGCGCTACAGGCAATCAGCCCCAGCATTTT. The chain links TRBV28 to TRBJ1-5, with unresolved D. V was clipped by 7 bases and J by 2 bases, with 18 bases between them. The CDR3 covers 16 residues. CDR1 is MDHEN and CDR2 is SYDVKM in the germline V gene.

This rearrangement joins TRBV12-3 or TRBV12-4 to TRBJ1-5; no clear D. Trimming shortened V by 4 bases and J by 0 bases, and 1 base separated the two germline ends. The length of the CDR3 is 12 residues. The CDR3 reads CASSYSNQPQHF. For the CDR3, the DNA is TGTGCCAGCAGTTATAGCAATCAGCCCCAGCATTTT.

The chain carries TRBV7-3 and TRBJ1-1; TRBD1 matches at 7 bases. The length of the CDR3 is 14 residues. V lost 4 bases and J lost 4; bases outside the gene matches: 6. Germline CDR1 reads SGHTA; CDR2 reads FQGTGA. CDR3 DNA: TGTGCCAGCAGCTCCCAGGGGGGAGTCACTGAAGCTTTCTTT. Translating it yields CASSSQGGVTEAFF. Full variable domain (rest looked up from reference TRBV7-3 and TRBJ1-1): GAGVSQTPSNKVTEKGKYVELRCDPISGHTALYWYRQSLGQGPEFLIYFQGTGAADDSGLPNDRFFAVRPEGSVSTLKIQRTERGDSAVYLCASSSQGGVTEAFFGQGTRLTVV.

J is TRBJ1-4 and V is TRBV19; 7 bases agree with TRBD1. V was pared by 5 bases and J by 7 bases, with 10 bases of the junction left unmatched. The CDR3 spans 15 residues. Germline-derived CDR1 and CDR2 are LNHDA and SQIVND (reference sequence). This CDR3 reads CASSDSGTVREKLFF. Here the CDR3 DNA reads TGTGCCAGTAGTGATTCCGGGACAGTTCGTGAAAAACTGTTTTTT. The variable domain in full, with the rest retrieved from reference TRBV19 and TRBJ1-4, is DGGITQSPKYLFRKEGQNVTLSCEQNLNHDAMYWYRQDPGQGLRLIYYSQIVNDFQKGDIAEGYSVSREKKESFPLTVTSAQKNPTAFYLCASSDSGTVREKLFFGSGTQLSVL.

This sequence joins TRBV5-1 and TRBJ1-3, with no clear D. Germline CDR1 and CDR2: SGHRS and YFSETQ. V lost 4 bases and J 0 bases, leaving 20 bases between the germline ends. This CDR3 comprises 18 residues. This chain's CDR3 is CASSLTSGLTFSGNTIYF. In nucleotides, the CDR3 is TGCGCCAGCAGCCTCACTTCGGGCCTAACTTTCTCTGGAAACACCATATATTTT.

Concerning this clone: Other DNA sequences of this sample code for an identical CDR3. The rearrangement joins TRBV28 to TRBJ2-1, with 12 positions matching TRBD2. The V segment lost 6 bases and the J segment 5 bases; nucleotides outside the gene matches: 5. The CDR3 runs 15 residues. Germline lookup yields CDR1 MDHEN and CDR2 SYDVKM. As DNA, the CDR3 is TGTGCCAGCAGCCCGGGACTAGCGGGTAACAATGAGCAGTTCTTC. This codes for CASSPGLAGNNEQFF.

This chain links TRBV2 with TRBJ2-7, with TRBD1 matching 7 bases. CDR3 size: 12 residues. After removal of 6 bases from V and 3 bases from J, the junction contained 2 bases not matched to a gene. Germline CDR1 reads SNHLY; CDR2 reads FYNNEI. CDR3 region: CASRNRGYEQYF. The CDR3 DNA follows: TGTGCCAGCAGAAACAGGGGCTACGAGCAGTACTTC.